These 6 T cell receptor beta chains came from one sample sequenced in a study of cytomegalovirus exposure and HLA in healthy donors. Researchers ran the PCR with 60 Vbeta and 13 Jbeta primers. Assay: immunoSEQ multiplex PCR; the TCRdb copy retains only in-frame clones and omits some. The sample records roughly 150,000 clones, 84% being singletons. Sequencing used PBMCs. These receptors all come from a man between 25 and 39 years old in good health and CMV-seronegative.

The genes are TRBV28 and TRBJ1-5, with TRBD1 matching over 9 bases. V lost 4 bases, J lost 6 bases, and 13 bases stayed unmatched. In germline, CDR1 is MDHEN, CDR2 SYDVKM. This CDR3 is built from 17 residues. In nucleotides, the CDR3 is TGTGCCAGCAGTTCTTTTCCTTCGGGACAGGGTTTTCAGCCCCAGCATTTT. Encoded protein: CASSSFPSGQGFQPQHF. The whole variable domain, remainder taken from reference TRBV28 and TRBJ1-5, is DVKVTQSSRYLVKRTGEKVFLECVQDMDHENMFWYRQDPGLGLRLIYFSYDVKMKEKGDIPEGYSVSREKKERFSLILESASTNQTSMYLCASSSFPSGQGFQPQHFGDGTRLSIL.

The chain carries TRBV7-8 and TRBJ2-3, with 13 bases matching TRBD2. The CDR3 contains 16 residues. V lost 5 bases, J lost 2 bases, and 4 bases stayed unmatched. In germline, CDR1 is SGHVS, CDR2 FQNEAQ. This chain's CDR3 is CASSGLAGDDTDTQYF. CDR3 nucleotides: TGTGCCAGCAGCGGACTAGCGGGAGATGACACAGATACGCAGTATTTT.

The gene calls are TRBV5-4 and TRBJ2-7, with unresolved D. Trimming left V 0 bases short and J 3 bases short, with 7 bases between. CDR1 is SGHNT and CDR2 is YYREEE in the germline V gene (reference sequence). The CDR3 consists of 13 residues. The CDR3 sequence: CASSLDIFYEQYF. The CDR3 bases are TGTGCCAGCAGCTTGGACATTTTCTACGAGCAGTACTTC.

In its sample, this clone was seen a few times. The chain is built from TRBV6-5 and TRBJ1-1; no clear D gene. Between the trimmed V and J ends, which lost 0 bases and 1 base, there was a span of 6 bases. CDR1 and CDR2 from the germline V gene are MNHEY and SVGAGI. The CDR3 sequence is 14 residues long. CDR3 sequence (DNA): TGTGCCAGCAGTTACTCCGTCGGGAACACTGAAGCTTTCTTT. It specifies CASSYSVGNTEAFF.

The rearrangement links TRBV5-1 to TRBJ2-2; D is possibly TRBD2 (5 bases). The CDR3 has 15 residues. V dropped 0 bases and J dropped 5 bases, with 11 bases sitting between them. CDR1 SGHRS and CDR2 YFSETQ come from the germline V gene. The CDR3 here is CASSLAPSSTGELFF. The CDR3 DNA sequence: TGCGCCAGCAGCTTGGCCCCTAGCAGTACCGGGGAGCTGTTTTTT.

The chain employs TRBV11-3 and TRBJ2-7; 8 bases align to TRBD2. Germline CDR1 reads SGHNT; CDR2 reads YENEEA. V gave up 5 bases and J gave up 2 bases; unmatched junction bases: 5. The CDR3 length is 14 residues. The CDR3 loop reads CASSLRTSPYEQYF. The CDR3 nucleotides are TGTGCCAGCAGCCTCCGGACTAGCCCCTACGAGCAGTACTTC.